The 21 T cell receptor beta chains given below trace back to one sample, sequenced in a study of blood T cells in healthy people across ages. Primed by a sample-barcoded 5' primer and a J-beta primer mix, a second PCR proceeded for 7 to 11 cycles. TCRdb passed the 5' RACE reads through MiXCR, listing each CDR3 protein once. The table lists 1,100,000 or so distinct CDR3 sequences, more than 40% of them singletons. Material for sequencing was blood. The receptors stem from a woman aged 55 to 70 in good health.

For the CDR3, the DNA is TGTGCCAGCAGCGCTCTCACACTAGCGGGAAAAAACAATGAGCAGTTCTTC. Amino acids: CASSALTLAGKNNEQFF. The rearrangement uses TRBV2 and TRBJ2-1; TRBD2 matches 10 bases. Trimming at V came to 6 bases and at J to 5 bases, leaving 13 bases not matched to a gene. This CDR3 spans 17 amino acids. Germline values: CDR1 SNHLY, CDR2 FYNNEI. Supplemented by reference TRBV2 and TRBJ2-1, the full variable domain reads EPEVTQTPSHQVTQMGQEVILRCVPISNHLYFYWYRQILGQKVEFLVSFYNNEISEKSEIFDDQFSVERPDGSNFTLKIRSTKLEDSAMYFCASSALTLAGKNNEQFFGPGTRLTVL.

The chain has TRBV6-2 or TRBV6-3 and TRBJ2-1, with 11 bases lining up with TRBD2. Germline values: CDR1 MNHEY, CDR2 SVGEGT. This CDR3 is built from 17 residues. The V and J ends lost 2 bases and 5 bases, in that order; junction bases with no gene match: 8. The CDR3 is CASSYAASGRIHNEQFF. The CDR3 DNA is TGTGCCAGCAGTTACGCGGCTAGCGGGAGGATCCACAATGAGCAGTTCTTC.

The J gene is TRBJ2-1, the V gene TRBV5-1; D is uncertain. The CDR3 runs to 15 residues. Germline CDR1 reads SGHRS; CDR2 reads YFSETQ. V gave up 0 bases and J gave up 0 bases, with 7 bases separating them. CDR3: CASSLEWSSYNEQFF. The CDR3 bases are TGCGCCAGCAGCTTGGAGTGGAGCTCCTACAATGAGCAGTTCTTC.

The V gene is TRBV15, the J gene TRBJ2-5; TRBD2 is a possible D gene (5 bases). The better agreement between TRBJ2-7 and the DNA end casts doubt on the J call. Germline loops: CDR1 LNHNV, CDR2 YYDKDF (reference sequence). The CDR3 is 12 amino acids. CDR3 bases: TGTGCCACCAGCGGACTTCGGTACGAGCAGTACTTC. It yields the protein CATSGLRYEQYF.

The gene calls are TRBV7-9 and TRBJ1-2; TRBD1 might be the D (6 bases). The CDR3 is made up of 14 amino acids. The germline V gene encodes CDR1 SEHNR and CDR2 FQNEAQ (reference sequence). The germline V and J ends were trimmed by 2 bases and 8 bases, with 15 bases remaining between them. The CDR3 nucleotides are TGTGCCAGCAGCTTATCTTTAGGGGGAGACGGCTACACCTTC. Its protein product is CASSLSLGGDGYTF.

The chain links TRBV19 to TRBJ2-7; D gene uncertain. Between the trimmed V and J ends, which lost 6 bases and 3 bases, there was a span of 15 bases. CDR3 length: 14 residues. The germline CDR1 and CDR2 sequences are LNHDA and SQIVND (reference sequence). The DNA of the CDR3 is TGTGCCAGTAGCGACTCTGGACGGAACTACGAGCAGTACTTC. Translating it yields CASSDSGRNYEQYF.

The chain uses TRBV27 and TRBJ2-3, with 9 bases that match TRBD1. The V segment lost 6 bases and the J segment 3 bases; nucleotides outside the gene matches: 7. The CDR3 consists of 15 residues. Per the germline V gene, CDR1 is MNHEY and CDR2 is SMNVEV (reference sequence). The CDR3 here is CASSLPTGGTDTQYF. The CDR3 nucleotides read TGTGCCAGCAGCCTCCCGACAGGGGGGACAGATACGCAGTATTTT.

This clonotype was observed a few times. The chain combines TRBV9 with TRBJ2-3, with TRBD1 matching 9 bases. CDR3 length: 16 residues. Germline V CDR1 and CDR2: SGDLS, YYNGEE. V was clipped by 0 bases and J by 1 base; unmatched bases: 3. CDR3 in DNA: TGTGCCAGCAGCGTAGAAGACAGGGGGGGCACAGATACGCAGTATTTT. This encodes CASSVEDRGGTDTQYF.

This clonotype is a singleton in its sample. The V call is TRBV6-2 or TRBV6-3, the J call TRBJ2-3; 7 bases are a match to TRBD1. Per the germline V gene, CDR1 is MNHEY and CDR2 is SVGEGT. The junction had 8 bases not matched to a gene; V was cut back by 4 bases and J by 4 bases. The CDR3 is made up of 15 amino acids. The CDR3 DNA reads TGTGCCAGCAGTTCATCGACAGGGTGGGCAGATACGCAGTATTTT. Amino acid sequence: CASSSSTGWADTQYF.

Regarding this clonotype: This may be a read error: a much more frequent sequence differs by one nucleotide. The chain links TRBV5-1 to TRBJ2-7; 10 bases align to TRBD2. Germline trimming cut 0 bases from V and 8 bases from J; bases unmatched to any gene: 8. Germline values: CDR1 SGHRS, CDR2 YFSETQ. The CDR3 runs 15 residues. The CDR3 region is CASSLVSSGRYKQYF. CDR3 DNA sequence: TGCGCCAGCAGCTTGGTCTCTAGCGGGAGATACAAGCAGTACTTC. Drawing the rest from reference TRBV5-1 and TRBJ2-7, the complete variable domain is KAGVTQTPRYLIKTRGQQVTLSCSPISGHRSVSWYQQTPGQGLQFLFEYFSETQRNKGNFPGRFSGRQFSNSRSEMNVSTLELGDSALYLCASSLVSSGRYKQYFGPGTRLTVT.

In nucleotides, the CDR3 is TGTGCCAGCAGCCAAGACGTGGTCGGTGGCTACACCTTC. This sequence encodes CASSQDVVGGYTF. The rearrangement joins TRBV3-1 to TRBJ1-2; no definite D call. The V end was cut by 0 bases, the J end by 7 bases, with 9 bases between. Germline CDR1 and CDR2: LGHDT and YNNKEL (reference sequence). This CDR3 is 13 amino acids long. The whole variable domain, remainder taken from reference TRBV3-1 and TRBJ1-2, is DTAVSQTPKYLVTQMGNDKSIKCEQNLGHDTMYWYKQDSKKFLKIMFSYNNKELIINETVPNRFSPKSPDKAHLNLHINSLELGDSAVYFCASSQDVVGGYTFGSGTRLTVV.

The chain couples TRBV27 to TRBJ1-1; D gene ambiguous. V gave up 2 bases and J gave up 1 base, with 11 bases separating them. Per germline, CDR1 MNHEY and CDR2 SMNVEV (reference sequence). This CDR3 has 15 residues. The chain's CDR3 is CASSLAWSANTEAFF. The CDR3 DNA sequence: TGTGCCAGCAGTTTAGCGTGGTCGGCGAACACTGAAGCTTTCTTT.

The gene calls are TRBV5-1 and TRBJ1-2, with D possibly matching TRBD1 (6 bases). Germline V lookup: CDR1 SGHRS, CDR2 YFSETQ. The CDR3 loop spans 14 amino acids. Between the trimmed V and J ends, which lost 6 bases and 8 bases, there was a span of 20 bases. CDR3 residues: CASTSAGAPFGYTF. The CDR3, as DNA: TGCGCCAGCACATCTGCAGGGGCGCCCTTCGGCTACACCTTC. Full variable domain (missing parts from reference TRBV5-1 and TRBJ1-2): KAGVTQTPRYLIKTRGQQVTLSCSPISGHRSVSWYQQTPGQGLQFLFEYFSETQRNKGNFPGRFSGRQFSNSRSEMNVSTLELGDSALYLCASTSAGAPFGYTFGSGTRLTVV.

This clonotype was seen a few times. The chain uses TRBV5-1 and TRBJ2-7; D possibly uses TRBD1 or TRBD2 (5 bases each). V lost 4 bases, J lost 3 bases, and 14 bases lay in between. In germline, CDR1 is SGHRS, CDR2 YFSETQ. The CDR3 spans 14 residues. CDR3 protein: CASSTYGTDYEQYF. The CDR3 nucleotides read TGCGCCAGCAGCACCTACGGGACGGACTACGAGCAGTACTTC.

The V call is TRBV15, the J call TRBJ2-5; D is tentatively TRBD1 or TRBD2 (5 bases each). The CDR3 is 14 residues long. V lost 0 bases, J lost 4 bases, and 9 bases lay in between. CDR1 LNHNV and CDR2 YYDKDF come from the germline V gene (reference sequence). The CDR3 protein is CATSREGVGETQYF. The DNA for the CDR3 is TGTGCCACCAGCAGAGAGGGGGTCGGAGAGACCCAGTACTTC.

Here the CDR3 reads CASSPDGGGQPQHF. CDR3 DNA: TGTGCCAGCAGCCCGGACGGGGGAGGTCAGCCCCAGCATTTT. The V call is TRBV12-3 or TRBV12-4, the J call TRBJ1-5; D may be TRBD1 (5 bases). The CDR3 is made up of 14 amino acids. Trimming took 6 bases from V and 6 from J, leaving 15 bases between them.

This rearrangement joins TRBV4-1 to TRBJ1-1, with 10 bases identical to TRBD1. V shed 3 bases, J shed 7 bases, and the junction held 8 bases outside the gene matches. The CDR3 loop spans 15 amino acids. CDR1 MGHRA and CDR2 YSYEKL come from the germline V gene. CDR3: CASSHKGQGKVEAFF. The CDR3, as DNA: TGCGCCAGCAGCCATAAGGGACAGGGGAAGGTTGAAGCTTTCTTT.

In this sample, this clonotype turned up a few times. The chain uses TRBV7-2 and TRBJ2-7, with D unclear. In germline, CDR1 is SGHTA, CDR2 FQGNSA. This CDR3 is built from 17 residues. V gave up 5 bases and J gave up 2 bases, with 22 bases separating them. CDR3 coding DNA: TGTGCCAGCAGCAGCAGTATTAGCCCCTACGACCCCTACGAGCAGTACTTC. This sequence encodes CASSSSISPYDPYEQYF.

The chain uses TRBV6-2 or TRBV6-3 and TRBJ2-7; TRBD2 agrees at 8 bases. The CDR3 is 15 amino acids. Looked up from germline, CDR1 is MNHEY and CDR2 is SVGEGT. With 7 bases clipped from V and 0 bases from J, the junction kept 8 bases outside the gene matches. The CDR3 DNA is TGTGCCAGCAAGTCTTCGGGAGGGTCCTCCTACGAGCAGTACTTC. As protein: CASKSSGGSSYEQYF.

The CDR3 nucleotides read TGTGCCACCAGCAGCTCCAAACAGGGTTGGGCGTTCTTC. It yields the protein CATSSSKQGWAFF. This rearrangement joins TRBV15 to TRBJ2-1; TRBD1 is a possible D gene (6 bases). The CDR3 has 13 amino acids. The ends were cut back, 3 bases at V and 15 bases at J, with 18 bases in the middle. Looked up from germline, CDR1 is LNHNV and CDR2 is YYDKDF (reference sequence).

This clonotype was counted a few times. V usage is TRBV20-1 and J usage is TRBJ1-2; 7 bases are shared with TRBD1. Per the germline V gene, CDR1 is DFQATT and CDR2 is SNEGSKA (reference sequence). J gave up 5 bases and V 6 bases, and 12 bases lay outside the gene matches. This CDR3 spans 14 amino acids. Here the CDR3 reads CSADPQGYQYGYTF. The DNA of the CDR3 is TGCAGTGCCGATCCACAGGGGTACCAGTATGGCTACACCTTC.